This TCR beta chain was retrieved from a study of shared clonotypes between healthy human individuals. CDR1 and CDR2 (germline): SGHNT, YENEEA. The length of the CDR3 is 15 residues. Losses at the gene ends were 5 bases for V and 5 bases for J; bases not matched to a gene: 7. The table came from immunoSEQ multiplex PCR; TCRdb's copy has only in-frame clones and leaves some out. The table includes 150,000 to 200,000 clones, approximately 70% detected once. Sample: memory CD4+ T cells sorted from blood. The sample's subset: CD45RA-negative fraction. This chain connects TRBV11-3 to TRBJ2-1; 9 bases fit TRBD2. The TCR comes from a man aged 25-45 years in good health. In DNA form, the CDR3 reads TGTGCCAGCAGCCTGTGGACTAGCGACGACAATGAGCAGTTCTTC. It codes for CASSLWTSDDNEQFF.